The 17 T cell receptor beta chains presented below share a single source sample, sequenced in a study of beta chain features in type 1 diabetes (dated 2018 in TCRdb). Study-wide conclusions, independent of this receptor: A moderate but significant shortening of TCRB CDR3 length was observed in type 1 diabetes patients in all four CD4+ subsets.

What these receptors recognize is not known. Library construction relied on the immunoSEQ multiplex PCR assay. The entire isolated RNA was reverse transcribed using the High Capacity cDNA Reverse Transcription Kit, and thus expressed TCRB transcripts were sequenced. TCRdb obtained this table from immuneACCESS and retained in-frame rearrangements with V and J assigned. These tables miss some clones; where compared with another copy, unresolved V genes account for less than half of the shortfall, and the remainder is unexplained. This sample is represented by approximately 41,000 clones; 66% of them were singletons. Less than 2% of the sample comes from the top ten. The sample consisted of Tregs from blood. Interpreted using the paper, the cell subset or site label stands for: regulatory CD4+ T cells. These TCRs come from a man under 40 with type 1 diabetes. Some clones in this sample may be carry-over from other donors' samples.

The chain recombines TRBV4-2 with TRBJ2-3, with 10 bases aligning to TRBD2. The ends lost 0 bases at V and 0 bases at J; junction bases unmatched: 3. The V gene's germline CDR1 is LGHNA and CDR2 YNFKEQ. CDR3 size: 17 residues. This CDR3 reads CASSQEGAGGSTDTQYF. CDR3 in DNA: TGTGCCAGCAGCCAAGAGGGAGCGGGAGGGAGCACAGATACGCAGTATTTT.

The V gene is TRBV6-1, the J gene TRBJ1-5, with D uncertain. Trimming removed 6 bases at V and 7 bases at J, with 13 bases between. In germline, CDR1 is MNHNS, CDR2 SASEGT. The CDR3 runs to 13 residues. CDR3 region: CASRAGRGQPQHF. The CDR3 DNA follows: TGTGCCAGCAGAGCGGGGAGAGGCCAGCCCCAGCATTTT.

The chain combines TRBV16 with TRBJ1-2, with D unresolved. Germline CDR1 KGHSY, CDR2 FQNENV. The CDR3 loop spans 12 amino acids. Trimming took 0 bases from V and 4 from J, leaving 3 bases between them. The CDR3 region has the DNA TGTGCCAGCAGCCAATCCGGCTATGGCTACACCTTC. It encodes CASSQSGYGYTF.

The rearrangement joins TRBV6-6 to TRBJ1-6, with D possibly matching TRBD1 (6 bases). The CDR3 is made up of 14 amino acids. Germline V gives CDR1 MNHNY, CDR2 SVGAGI (reference sequence). Deletions cut 11 bases from V and 7 bases from J, with 18 bases between. In DNA, the CDR3 is TGTGCCGTCGGGGGGGCCATTAGGAATTCACCCCTCCACTTT. Protein sequence: CAVGGAIRNSPLHF.

The chain is built from TRBV19 and TRBJ2-6; perhaps TRBD1 as D (6 bases). V lost 6 bases to trimming and J lost 4 bases, with 22 bases between them. The CDR3 extends over 18 amino acids. The germline CDR1 and CDR2 sequences are LNHDA and SQIVND (reference sequence). CDR3 coding DNA: TGTGCCAGTAGCCACTCGGGACACCCCCTTCCAGGGGCCAACGTCCTGACTTTC. Protein: CASSHSGHPLPGANVLTF.

The chain carries TRBV5-1 and TRBJ2-3; 13 positions match TRBD2. CDR1 SGHRS and CDR2 YFSETQ come from the germline V gene. CDR3 length: 15 amino acids. After removal of 4 bases from V and 7 bases from J, the junction contained 6 bases not matched to a gene. CDR3 bases: TGCGCCAGCAGCCCCACTAGCGGGGGGGGACATACGCAGTATTTT. Amino acid sequence: CASSPTSGGGHTQYF.

This chain links TRBV30 with TRBJ1-4; D uncertain. This CDR3 is built from 13 residues. Germline loops: CDR1 GTSNPN, CDR2 SVGIG (reference sequence). The V and J ends lost 6 bases and 9 bases respectively, with 17 bases between them. CDR3 nucleotide sequence: TGTGCCTGCTGGACGGACTTTAGAAAAAAACTGTTTTTT. Protein sequence: CACWTDFRKKLFF.

J is TRBJ2-1 and V is TRBV29-1, with 11 bases matching TRBD2. Germline CDR1 SQVTM, CDR2 ANQGSEA. The CDR3 totals 17 residues. V trimming: 3 bases; J trimming: 4 bases; junction bases outside the gene matches: 11. This CDR3 reads CSVERTSGSLGYNEQFF. CDR3 sequence (DNA): TGCAGCGTTGAGCGAACTAGCGGGAGCCTGGGATACAATGAGCAGTTCTTC.

The table lists this clone with a count of one. The genes are TRBV11-2 and TRBJ2-5, with 7 positions matching TRBD1. The J call is in doubt because the DNA end fits TRBJ2-7 better. There are 13 residues in the CDR3. Germline loops: CDR1 SGHAT, CDR2 FQNNGV. CDR3 region: CASSYGTAYEQYF. The DNA for the CDR3 is TGTGCCAGCAGCTATGGGACAGCCTACGAGCAGTACTTC.

The rearrangement links TRBV11-2 to TRBJ2-1; D unclear. Per the germline V gene, CDR1 is SGHAT and CDR2 is FQNNGV. Trimming took off 1 base at V and 9 bases at J, with 16 bases between the two ends. The CDR3 runs 15 residues. This chain's CDR3 is CASSLVADWRREQFF. The CDR3 region has the DNA TGTGCCAGCAGCTTAGTTGCGGATTGGCGGCGTGAGCAGTTCTTC.

The chain uses TRBV9 and TRBJ1-2, with D possibly matching TRBD1 (5 bases). The CDR3 runs 14 residues. Germline CDR1 and CDR2: SGDLS and YYNGEE. V lost 0 bases and J lost 8, with 14 bases in between. CDR3 coding DNA: TGTGCCAGCAGCGTAGATCTGGGGGGGTACGGCTACACCTTC. Translation gives CASSVDLGGYGYTF. The whole variable domain, remainder taken from reference TRBV9 and TRBJ1-2, is DSGVTQTPKHLITATGQRVTLRCSPRSGDLSVYWYQQSLDQGLQFLIQYYNGEERAKGNILERFSAQQFPDLHSELNLSSLELGDSALYFCASSVDLGGYGYTFGSGTRLTVV.

The V gene is TRBV30, the J gene TRBJ1-3, with 7 bases identical to TRBD1. CDR1 and CDR2 from the germline V gene are GTSNPN and SVGIG (reference sequence). This CDR3 has 17 amino acids. V shed 0 bases, J shed 0 bases, and the junction held 8 bases outside the gene matches. CDR3 DNA sequence: TGTGCCTGGAGTGTAGGAGGGGGCCGGGGCTCTGGAAACACCATATATTTT. This codes for CAWSVGGGRGSGNTIYF.

The chain joins TRBV5-4 to TRBJ1-6; 8 nucleotides agree with TRBD1. J gave up 9 bases and V 6 bases, and 8 bases lay outside the gene matches. The germline V gene encodes CDR1 SGHNT and CDR2 YYREEE (reference sequence). This CDR3 is 14 amino acids long. The CDR3 DNA follows: TGTGCCAGCACCGAAGGACAGGGCGGTTCACCCCTCCACTTT. Its protein product is CASTEGQGGSPLHF. Drawing the rest from reference TRBV5-4 and TRBJ1-6, the complete variable domain is ETGVTQSPTHLIKTRGQQVTLRCSSQSGHNTVSWYQQALGQGPQFIFQYYREEENGRGNFPPRFSGLQFPNYSSELNVNALELDDSALYLCASTEGQGGSPLHFGNGTRLTVT.

The V call is TRBV2, the J call TRBJ2-3, with a possible D match to TRBD1 (6 bases). CDR3 length equals 14 residues. The V end lost 6 bases, the J end lost 2 bases, and 12 bases lay between the germline ends. Germline lookup yields CDR1 SNHLY and CDR2 FYNNEI. This CDR3 is CASRKTGSTDTQYF. CDR3 nucleotide sequence: TGTGCCAGCAGGAAAACAGGGTCCACAGATACGCAGTATTTT.

The CDR3 DNA follows: TGTGCTAGTGGTTTGGTACGCGGGACCGACGTATGGGATACGCAGTATTTT. It codes for CASGLVRGTDVWDTQYF. The rearrangement uses TRBV12-5 and TRBJ2-3; D perhaps matches TRBD2 (6 bases). From germline, CDR1 is LGHNT and CDR2 FRNRAP. V was cut by 0 bases and J by 6 bases, with 19 bases left in between. This CDR3 is built from 17 residues.

The V gene is TRBV10-3, the J gene TRBJ1-1; D call uncertain. The V and J ends lost 6 bases and 1 base respectively, with 6 bases between them. The CDR3 runs to 12 residues. Germline lookup yields CDR1 ENHRY and CDR2 SYGVKD. The CDR3, as DNA: TGTGCCATCAGGGGAGGGAACACTGAAGCTTTCTTT. Translation: CAIRGGNTEAFF.

The gene calls are TRBV12-5 and TRBJ2-2, with a tentative D call TRBD1 (6 bases). This CDR3 region has 14 residues. Looked up from germline, CDR1 is LGHNT and CDR2 is FRNRAP. The germline V and J ends were trimmed by 10 bases and 1 base, with 13 bases remaining between them. The CDR3 loop is CATRQDLNTGELFF. The DNA for the CDR3 is TGTGCTACCAGACAGGACTTGAACACCGGGGAGCTGTTTTTT.